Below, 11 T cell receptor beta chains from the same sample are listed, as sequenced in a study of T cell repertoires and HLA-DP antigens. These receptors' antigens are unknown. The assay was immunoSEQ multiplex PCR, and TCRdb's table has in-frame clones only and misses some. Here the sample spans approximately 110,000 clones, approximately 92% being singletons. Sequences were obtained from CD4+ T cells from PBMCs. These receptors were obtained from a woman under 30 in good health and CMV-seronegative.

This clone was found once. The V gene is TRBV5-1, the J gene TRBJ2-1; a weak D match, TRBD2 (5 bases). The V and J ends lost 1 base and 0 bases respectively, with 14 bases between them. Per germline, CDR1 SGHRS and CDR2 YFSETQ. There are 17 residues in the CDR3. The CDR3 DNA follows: TGCGCCAGCAGCTTGAGAGGGTTTGGGAGCTCCTACAATGAGCAGTTCTTC. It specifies CASSLRGFGSSYNEQFF.

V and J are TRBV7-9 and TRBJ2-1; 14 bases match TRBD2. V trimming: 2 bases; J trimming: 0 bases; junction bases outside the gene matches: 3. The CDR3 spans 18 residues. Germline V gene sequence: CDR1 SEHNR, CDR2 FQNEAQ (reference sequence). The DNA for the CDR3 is TGTGCCAGCAGCTTACGACTAGCGGGAGGGAGCTCCTACAATGAGCAGTTCTTC. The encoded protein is CASSLRLAGGSSYNEQFF.

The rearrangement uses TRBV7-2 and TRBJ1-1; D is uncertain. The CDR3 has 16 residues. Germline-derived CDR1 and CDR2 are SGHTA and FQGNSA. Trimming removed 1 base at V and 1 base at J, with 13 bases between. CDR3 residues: CASSLVKGAWNTEAFF. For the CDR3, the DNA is TGTGCCAGCAGCTTAGTGAAGGGCGCCTGGAACACTGAAGCTTTCTTT.

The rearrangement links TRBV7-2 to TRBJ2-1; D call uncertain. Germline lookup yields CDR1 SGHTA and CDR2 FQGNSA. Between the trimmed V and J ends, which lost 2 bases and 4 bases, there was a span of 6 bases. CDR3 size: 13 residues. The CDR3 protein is CASSLSGYNEQFF. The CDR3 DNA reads TGTGCCAGCAGCTTATCTGGATACAATGAGCAGTTCTTC.

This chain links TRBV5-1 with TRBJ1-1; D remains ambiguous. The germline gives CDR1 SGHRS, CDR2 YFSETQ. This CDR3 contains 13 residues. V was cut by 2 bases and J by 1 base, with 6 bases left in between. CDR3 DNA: TGCGCCAGCAGCTTAAGGAGGAACACTGAAGCTTTCTTT. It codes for CASSLRRNTEAFF.

The CDR3 loop reads CASSLVGGELFF. CDR3 in DNA: TGTGCCAGCAGCTTAGTTGGTGGGGAGCTGTTTTTT. The V gene is TRBV7-6, the J gene TRBJ2-2; D call uncertain. Trimming stripped 1 base from V and 8 bases from J, with 5 bases between. This CDR3 has 12 amino acids. Looked up from germline, CDR1 is SGHVS and CDR2 is FNYEAQ.

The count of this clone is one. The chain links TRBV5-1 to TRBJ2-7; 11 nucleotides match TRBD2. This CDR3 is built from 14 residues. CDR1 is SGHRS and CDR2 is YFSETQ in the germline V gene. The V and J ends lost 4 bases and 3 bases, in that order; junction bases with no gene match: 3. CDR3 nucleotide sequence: TGCGCCAGCAGCATTAGCGGGGGGGACTACGAGCAGTACTTC. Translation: CASSISGGDYEQYF.

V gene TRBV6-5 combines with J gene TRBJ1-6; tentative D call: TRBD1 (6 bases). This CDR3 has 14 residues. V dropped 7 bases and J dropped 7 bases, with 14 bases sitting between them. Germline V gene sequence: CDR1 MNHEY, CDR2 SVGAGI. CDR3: CASTPRDINSPLHF. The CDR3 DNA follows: TGTGCCAGCACTCCGCGGGACATCAATTCACCCCTCCACTTT.

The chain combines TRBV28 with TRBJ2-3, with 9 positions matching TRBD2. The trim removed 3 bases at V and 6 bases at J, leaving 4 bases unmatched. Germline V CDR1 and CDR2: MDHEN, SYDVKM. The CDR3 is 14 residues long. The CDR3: CASSFSGGRDTQYF. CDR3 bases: TGTGCCAGCAGTTTTAGCGGGGGACGGGATACGCAGTATTTT.

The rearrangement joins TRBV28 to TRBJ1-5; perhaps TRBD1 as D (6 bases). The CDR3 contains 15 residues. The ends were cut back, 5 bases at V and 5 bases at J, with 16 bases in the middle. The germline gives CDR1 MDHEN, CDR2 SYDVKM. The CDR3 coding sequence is TGTGCCAGCAGTACTATTCAGGGGTACCATCAGCCCCAGCATTTT. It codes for CASSTIQGYHQPQHF.

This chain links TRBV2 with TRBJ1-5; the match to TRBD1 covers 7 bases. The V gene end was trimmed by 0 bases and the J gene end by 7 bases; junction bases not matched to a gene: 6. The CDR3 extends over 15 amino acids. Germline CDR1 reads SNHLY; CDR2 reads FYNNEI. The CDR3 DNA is TGTGCCAGCAGTGAAGCGAACAGGGGCGGGCAGCCCCAGCATTTT. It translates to CASSEANRGGQPQHF. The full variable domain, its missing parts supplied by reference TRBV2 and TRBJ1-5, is EPEVTQTPSHQVTQMGQEVILRCVPISNHLYFYWYRQILGQKVEFLVSFYNNEISEKSEIFDDQFSVERPDGSNFTLKIRSTKLEDSAMYFCASSEANRGGQPQHFGDGTRLSIL.